The entry below describes one TCR beta chain. Antigen specificity is unknown. The CDR3 spans 13 residues. Between the trimmed V and J ends, which lost 4 bases and 6 bases, there was a span of 12 bases. Germline CDR1 and CDR2: MNHEY and SMNVEV (reference sequence). These data belong to a study of beta chain features in type 1 diabetes. The study's findings and limits: Moderate but significant shortening of TCRB CDR3s was recorded in all four CD4+ subsets from Type 1 diabetes patients.

Reverse transcription of all isolated RNA meant that expressed TCRB transcripts were sequenced. Sequencing used immunoSEQ multiplex PCR; TCRdb keeps in-frame clones, though not all of them. The data show 400,000 or so clones, with 8% to 10% seen just once and less than 0.65% held by the top ten. Every donor had blood drawn once into heparin, around 120 mL on average. Sorted CD4+ subsets: naive, central memory, regulatory, stem cell-like memory (CD45RO/CCR7/CD25/CD127/CD95/CD27 panel). Populations isolated by sorting all had purity greater than 95%. The source is a man aged 30 to 45 with type 1 diabetes. The V call is TRBV27, the J call TRBJ1-2, with a weak D call TRBD1 (5 bases). The sample consisted of central memory CD4+ T cells from blood. The CDR3 region has the DNA TGTGCCAGCAGTTCCCGGGAGGGGAATGGCTACACCTTC. Translated: CASSSREGNGYTF.